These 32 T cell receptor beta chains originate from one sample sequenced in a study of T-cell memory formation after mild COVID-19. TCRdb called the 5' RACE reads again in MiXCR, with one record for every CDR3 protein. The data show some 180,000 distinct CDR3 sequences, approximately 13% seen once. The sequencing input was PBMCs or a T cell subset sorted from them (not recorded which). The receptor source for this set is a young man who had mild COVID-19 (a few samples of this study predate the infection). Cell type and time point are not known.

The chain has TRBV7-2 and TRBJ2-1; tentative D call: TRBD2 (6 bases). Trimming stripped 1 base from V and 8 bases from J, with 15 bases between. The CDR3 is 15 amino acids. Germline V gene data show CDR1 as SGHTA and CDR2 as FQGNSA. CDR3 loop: CASSLDAPSAHEQFF. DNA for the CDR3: TGTGCCAGCAGCTTAGATGCCCCTAGCGCCCATGAGCAGTTCTTC.

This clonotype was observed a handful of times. The CDR3 protein is CASSEGVWGARETQYF. The CDR3 DNA reads TGTGCCAGCAGTGAAGGGGTGTGGGGGGCTCGAGAGACCCAGTACTTC. V is TRBV25-1 and J is TRBJ2-5; perhaps D is TRBD1 or TRBD2 (6 bases each). The CDR3 runs 16 residues. V lost 2 bases and J 4 bases, leaving 17 bases between the germline ends. Germline V CDR1 and CDR2: MGHDK, SYGVNS.

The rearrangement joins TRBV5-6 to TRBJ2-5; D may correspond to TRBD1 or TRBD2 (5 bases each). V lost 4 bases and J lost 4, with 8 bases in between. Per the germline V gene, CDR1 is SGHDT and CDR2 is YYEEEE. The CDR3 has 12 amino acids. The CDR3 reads CASSTGAETQYF. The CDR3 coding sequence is TGTGCCAGCAGCACCGGGGCAGAGACCCAGTACTTC.

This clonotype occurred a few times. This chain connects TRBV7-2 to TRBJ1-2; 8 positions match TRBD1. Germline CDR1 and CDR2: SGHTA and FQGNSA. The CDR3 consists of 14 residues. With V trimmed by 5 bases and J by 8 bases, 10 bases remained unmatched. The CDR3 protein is CASSLMTGAFGYTF. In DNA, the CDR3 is TGTGCCAGCAGCCTCATGACAGGGGCGTTCGGCTACACCTTC.

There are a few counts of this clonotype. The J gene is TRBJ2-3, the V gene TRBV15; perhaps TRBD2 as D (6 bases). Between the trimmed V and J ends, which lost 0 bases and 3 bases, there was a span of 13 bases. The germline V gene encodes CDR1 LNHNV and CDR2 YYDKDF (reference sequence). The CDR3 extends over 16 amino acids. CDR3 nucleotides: TGTGCCACCAGCAGAGATCCGGGACTGGTAACAGATACGCAGTATTTT. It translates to CATSRDPGLVTDTQYF. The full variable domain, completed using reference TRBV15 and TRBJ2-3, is DAMVIQNPRYQVTQFGKPVTLSCSQTLNHNVMYWYQQKSSQAPKLLFHYYDKDFNNEADTPDNFQSRRPNTSFCFLDIRSPGLGDTAMYLCATSRDPGLVTDTQYFGPGTRLTVL.

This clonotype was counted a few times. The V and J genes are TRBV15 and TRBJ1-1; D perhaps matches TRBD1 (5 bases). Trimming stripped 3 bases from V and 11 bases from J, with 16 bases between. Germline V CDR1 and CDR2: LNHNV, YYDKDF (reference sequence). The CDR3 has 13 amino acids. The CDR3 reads CATSSRPGTSAFF. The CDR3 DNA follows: TGTGCCACCAGCAGTCGCCCCGGGACCTCCGCTTTCTTT.

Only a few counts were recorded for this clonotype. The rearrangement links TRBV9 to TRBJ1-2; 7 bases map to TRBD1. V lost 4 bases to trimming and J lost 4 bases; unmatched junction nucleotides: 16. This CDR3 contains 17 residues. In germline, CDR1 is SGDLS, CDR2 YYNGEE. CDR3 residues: CASSPHTGTDYSYGYTF. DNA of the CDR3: TGTGCCAGCAGCCCACACACCGGGACAGACTACTCCTATGGCTACACCTTC.

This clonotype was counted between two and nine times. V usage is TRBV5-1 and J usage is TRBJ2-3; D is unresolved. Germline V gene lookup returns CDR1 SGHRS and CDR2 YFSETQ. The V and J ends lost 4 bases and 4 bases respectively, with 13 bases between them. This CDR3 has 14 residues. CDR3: CASSTPGRSDTQYF. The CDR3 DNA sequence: TGCGCCAGCAGCACCCCCGGACGCTCAGATACGCAGTATTTT.

The CDR3 bases are TGCGCCAGCAGCTCAAGACAGGGCCACACTGAAGCTTTCTTT. Its protein product is CASSSRQGHTEAFF. V and J are TRBV5-1 and TRBJ1-1; 7 nucleotides align to TRBD1. The length of the CDR3 is 14 residues. The J segment lost 3 bases and the V segment lost 3 bases, leaving 5 bases of the junction unmatched. The germline V gene encodes CDR1 SGHRS and CDR2 YFSETQ.

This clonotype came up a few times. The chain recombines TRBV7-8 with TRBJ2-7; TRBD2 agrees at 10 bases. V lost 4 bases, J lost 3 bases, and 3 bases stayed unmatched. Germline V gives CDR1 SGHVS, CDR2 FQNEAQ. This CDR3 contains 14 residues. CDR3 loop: CASSSTSGVYEQYV. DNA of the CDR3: TGTGCCAGCAGCTCTACTAGCGGGGTCTACGAGCAGTACGTC.

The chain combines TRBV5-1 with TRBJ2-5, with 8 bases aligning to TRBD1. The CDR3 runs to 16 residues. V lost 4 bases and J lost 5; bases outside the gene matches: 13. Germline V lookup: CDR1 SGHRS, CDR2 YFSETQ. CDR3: CASSPRLTGVSETQYF. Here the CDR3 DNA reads TGCGCCAGCAGCCCGCGGCTGACAGGGGTTTCCGAGACCCAGTACTTC.

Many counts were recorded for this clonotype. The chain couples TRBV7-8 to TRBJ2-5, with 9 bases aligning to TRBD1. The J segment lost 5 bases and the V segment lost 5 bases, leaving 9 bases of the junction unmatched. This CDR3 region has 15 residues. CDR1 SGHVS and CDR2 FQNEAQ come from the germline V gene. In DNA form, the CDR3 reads TGTGCCAGCAGCCCGACAGGGGGGGGAGGCGAGACCCAGTACTTC. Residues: CASSPTGGGGETQYF.

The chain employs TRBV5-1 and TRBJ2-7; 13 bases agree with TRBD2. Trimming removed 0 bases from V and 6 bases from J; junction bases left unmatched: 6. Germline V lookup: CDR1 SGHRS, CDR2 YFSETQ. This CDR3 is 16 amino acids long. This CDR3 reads CASSLGGLAGAGEQYF. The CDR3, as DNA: TGCGCCAGCAGCTTGGGAGGACTAGCGGGGGCTGGCGAGCAGTACTTC.

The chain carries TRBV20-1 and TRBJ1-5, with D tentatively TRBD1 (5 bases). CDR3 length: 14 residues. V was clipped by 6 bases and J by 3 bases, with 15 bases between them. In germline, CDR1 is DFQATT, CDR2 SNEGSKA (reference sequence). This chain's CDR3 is CSAGTASYNQPQHF. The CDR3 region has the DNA TGCAGTGCAGGGACGGCCTCCTACAATCAGCCCCAGCATTTT.

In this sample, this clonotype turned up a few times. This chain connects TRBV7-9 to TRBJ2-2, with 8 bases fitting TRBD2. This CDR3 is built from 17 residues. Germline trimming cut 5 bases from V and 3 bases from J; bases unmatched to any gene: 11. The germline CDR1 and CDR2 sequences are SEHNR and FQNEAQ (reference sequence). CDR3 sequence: CASSPTDRGGHTGELFF. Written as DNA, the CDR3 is TGTGCCAGCAGCCCGACGGACCGGGGGGGCCACACCGGGGAGCTGTTTTTT.

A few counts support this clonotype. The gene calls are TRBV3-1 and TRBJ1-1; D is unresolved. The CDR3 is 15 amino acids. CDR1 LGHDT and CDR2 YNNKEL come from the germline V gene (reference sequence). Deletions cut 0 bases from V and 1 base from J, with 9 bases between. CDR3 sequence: CASSQDRRRNTEAFF. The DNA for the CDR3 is TGTGCCAGCAGCCAAGACCGTCGGAGGAACACTGAAGCTTTCTTT.

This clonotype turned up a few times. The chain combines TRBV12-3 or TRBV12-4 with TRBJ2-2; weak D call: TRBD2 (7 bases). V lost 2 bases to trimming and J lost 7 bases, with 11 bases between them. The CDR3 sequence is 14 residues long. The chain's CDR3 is CASSLRGGSGELFF. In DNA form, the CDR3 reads TGTGCCAGCAGTTTAAGGGGGGGCAGCGGGGAGCTGTTTTTT.

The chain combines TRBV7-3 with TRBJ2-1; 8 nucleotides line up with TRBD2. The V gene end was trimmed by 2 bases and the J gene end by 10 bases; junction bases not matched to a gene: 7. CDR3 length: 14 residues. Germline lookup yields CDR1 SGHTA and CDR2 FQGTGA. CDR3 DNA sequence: TGTGCCAGCAGCTTAGAATGGCGGGGGGCCGAGCAGTTCTTC. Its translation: CASSLEWRGAEQFF. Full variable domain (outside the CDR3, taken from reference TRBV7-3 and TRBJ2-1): GAGVSQTPSNKVTEKGKYVELRCDPISGHTALYWYRQSLGQGPEFLIYFQGTGAADDSGLPNDRFFAVRPEGSVSTLKIQRTERGDSAVYLCASSLEWRGAEQFFGPGTRLTVL.

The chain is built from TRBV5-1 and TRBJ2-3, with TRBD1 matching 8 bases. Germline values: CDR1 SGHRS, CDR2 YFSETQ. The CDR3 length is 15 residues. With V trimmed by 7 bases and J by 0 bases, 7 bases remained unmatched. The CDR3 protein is CASGGQGPSTDTQYF. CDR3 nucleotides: TGCGCCAGCGGTGGACAGGGCCCCAGCACAGATACGCAGTATTTT.

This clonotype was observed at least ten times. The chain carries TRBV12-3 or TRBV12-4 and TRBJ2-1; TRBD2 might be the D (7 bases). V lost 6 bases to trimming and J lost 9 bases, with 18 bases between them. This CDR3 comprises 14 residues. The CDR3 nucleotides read TGTGCCAGCAGGAGGGCGGGGGCCCCCGGTGAGCAGTTCTTC. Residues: CASRRAGAPGEQFF.

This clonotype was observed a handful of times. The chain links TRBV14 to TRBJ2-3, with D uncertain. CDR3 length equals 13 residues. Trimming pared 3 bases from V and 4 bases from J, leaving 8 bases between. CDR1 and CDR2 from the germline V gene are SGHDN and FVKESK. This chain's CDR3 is CASSQNPADTQYF. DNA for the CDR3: TGTGCCAGCAGCCAGAACCCAGCAGATACGCAGTATTTT.

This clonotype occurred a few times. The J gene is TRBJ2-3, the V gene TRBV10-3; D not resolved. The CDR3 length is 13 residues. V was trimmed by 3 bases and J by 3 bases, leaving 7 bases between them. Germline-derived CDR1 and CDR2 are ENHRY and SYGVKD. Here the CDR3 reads CAISEFTTDTQYF. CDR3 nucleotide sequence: TGTGCCATCAGTGAATTTACGACAGATACGCAGTATTTT.

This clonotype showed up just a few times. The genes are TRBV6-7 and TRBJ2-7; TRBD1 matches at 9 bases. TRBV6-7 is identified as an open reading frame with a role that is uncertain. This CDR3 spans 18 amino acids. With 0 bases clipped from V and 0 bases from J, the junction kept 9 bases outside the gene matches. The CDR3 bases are TGTGCCAGCAGTTACTCGATCCGGGACAGGGTTAGCTCCTACGAGCAGTACTTC. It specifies CASSYSIRDRVSSYEQYF.

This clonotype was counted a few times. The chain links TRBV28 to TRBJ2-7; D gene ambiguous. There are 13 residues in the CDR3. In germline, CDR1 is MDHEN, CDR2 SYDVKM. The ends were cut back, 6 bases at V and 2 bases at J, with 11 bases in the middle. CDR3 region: CASRKPDTYEQYV. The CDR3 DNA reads TGTGCCAGCAGAAAACCCGACACCTACGAGCAGTACGTC.

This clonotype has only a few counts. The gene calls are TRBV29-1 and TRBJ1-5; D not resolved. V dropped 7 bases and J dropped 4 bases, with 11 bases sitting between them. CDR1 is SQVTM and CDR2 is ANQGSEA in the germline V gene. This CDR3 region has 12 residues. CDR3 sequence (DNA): TGCAGCGCCGGCGGGGAGAATCAGCCCCAGCATTTT. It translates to CSAGGENQPQHF.

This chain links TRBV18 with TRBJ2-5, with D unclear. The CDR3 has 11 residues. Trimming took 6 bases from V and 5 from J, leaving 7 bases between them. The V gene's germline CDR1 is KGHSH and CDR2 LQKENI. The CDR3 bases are TGTGCCAGCTCCCCGGCGGAGACCCAGTACTTC. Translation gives CASSPAETQYF.

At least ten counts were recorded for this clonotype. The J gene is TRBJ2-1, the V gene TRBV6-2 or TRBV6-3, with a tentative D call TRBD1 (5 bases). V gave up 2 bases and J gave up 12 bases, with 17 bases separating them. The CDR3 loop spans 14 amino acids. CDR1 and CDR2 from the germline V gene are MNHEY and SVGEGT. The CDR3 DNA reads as TGTGCCAGCAGTTACCCCGTAGGGGTACCCATGCAGTTCTTC. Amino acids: CASSYPVGVPMQFF.

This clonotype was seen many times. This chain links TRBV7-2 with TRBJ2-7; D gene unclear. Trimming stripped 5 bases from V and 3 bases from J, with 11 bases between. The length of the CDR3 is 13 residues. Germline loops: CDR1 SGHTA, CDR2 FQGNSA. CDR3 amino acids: CASSRTGLYEQYF. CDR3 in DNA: TGTGCCAGCAGCCGCACTGGGCTCTACGAGCAGTACTTC.

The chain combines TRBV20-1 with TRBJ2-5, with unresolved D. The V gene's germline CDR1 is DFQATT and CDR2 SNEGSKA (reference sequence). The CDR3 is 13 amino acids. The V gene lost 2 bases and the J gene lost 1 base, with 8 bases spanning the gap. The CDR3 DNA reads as TGCAGTGCTAGATACAAGTCCCAAGAGACCCAGTACTTC. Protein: CSARYKSQETQYF.

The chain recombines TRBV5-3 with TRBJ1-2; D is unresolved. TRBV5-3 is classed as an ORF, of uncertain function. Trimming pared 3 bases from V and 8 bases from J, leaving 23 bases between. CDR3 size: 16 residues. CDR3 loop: CARSSKEQNGSEGYTF. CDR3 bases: TGTGCCAGAAGCTCAAAAGAGCAGAACGGGAGCGAGGGCTACACCTTC.

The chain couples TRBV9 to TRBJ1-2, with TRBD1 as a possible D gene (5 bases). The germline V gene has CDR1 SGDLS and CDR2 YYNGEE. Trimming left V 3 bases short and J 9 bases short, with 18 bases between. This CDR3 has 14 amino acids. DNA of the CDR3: TGTGCCAGCAGCGCTTCCGGGACCTCCGATAGCTACACCTTC. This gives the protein CASSASGTSDSYTF.

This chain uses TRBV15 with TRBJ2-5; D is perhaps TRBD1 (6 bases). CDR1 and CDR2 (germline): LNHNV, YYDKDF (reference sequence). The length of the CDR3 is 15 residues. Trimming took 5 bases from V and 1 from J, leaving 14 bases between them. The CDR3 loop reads CATSGAGQPQETQYF. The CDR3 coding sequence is TGTGCCACCAGCGGAGCCGGACAGCCCCAAGAGACCCAGTACTTC.